Here is one TCR beta chain with its context. Its antigen is as yet unknown. These data originate in a study of PD-L1 blockade in urothelial cancer. About the research overall: Median T cell yield from blood was around 140,000. General study results and limits: Survival was better when pretreatment blood TCR clonality fell below the median.

Germline CDR1 reads MNHEY; CDR2 reads SMNVEV (reference sequence). This CDR3 is built from 19 residues. V was trimmed by 2 bases and J by 0 bases, leaving 20 bases between them. As to time point: peripheral blood 6 weeks after treatment start. Sequencing used immunoSEQ multiplex PCR; TCRdb keeps in-frame clones, though not all of them. Of 45,000 to 50,000 clones in the sample, 80% to 90% were seen once. The specimen was PBMCs, collected around atezolizumab (anti-PD-L1) treatment. The gene calls are TRBV27 and TRBJ2-1; D is possibly TRBD2 (6 bases). The source of this sequence is a man aged 70 or older with urothelial cancer. In DNA form, the CDR3 reads TGTGCCAGCAGTTTAACGGGGGTGGGGGAGGCGGGCTCCTACAATGAGCAGTTCTTC. The encoded protein is CASSLTGVGEAGSYNEQFF.